This TCR beta chain derives from a study of technical replicates of blood from four donors. The method was immunoSEQ multiplex PCR; TCRdb's version includes in-frame clones alone and lacks a portion of them. The table lists 60,000 to 75,000 clones, around 97% of them singletons. CDR1 is SEHNR, CDR2 FQNEAQ, per germline (reference sequence). The CDR3 has 16 residues. V was clipped by 2 bases and J by 0 bases, with 11 bases between them. The V and J genes are TRBV7-9 and TRBJ2-1, with D unresolved. This TCR derives from a human donor in good health. The sequencing input was T cells isolated from PBMCs. CDR3 residues: CASSLNPLSSYNEQFF. As DNA, the CDR3 is TGTGCCAGCAGCTTAAATCCCCTCAGCTCCTACAATGAGCAGTTCTTC.